The TCR beta chain under discussion was sequenced for a study of cytotoxic CD8 clonotypes in ibrutinib-treated CLL (dated by TCRdb to 2020 to 2022). The study in broad terms: The cohort had about ten relapsed/refractory and approximately 15 treatment-naive patients; fewer than 18 were IGHV unmutated. Partial responses were observed in roughly 24 patients and complete responses in 2; after a median follow-up of around 68 months, remission was maintained in 14 patients and progression was observed in some twelve. Samples at response were collected after a median of about 12 months of treatment, with a range of roughly 6 to 36 months. On average, each sample had approximately 250,000 productive templates and roughly 95,000 productive rearrangements. Of the roughly 90 participants in the trial, about two dozen had longitudinal samples available. Cryopreserved peripheral blood mononuclear cells were obtained prior to treatment, at the time of response, and at either disease progression or sustained remission. Patients were still on ibrutinib when every remission and progressive disease sample was collected.

About this clone: Its antigen is unknown. Base qualities were left out, and no much larger clone turns up one base away.

CDR1 SEHNR and CDR2 FQNEAQ were looked up in the germline V gene (reference sequence). A distance of 9 bases separates the germline ends of V and J, which lose 4 bases and 3 bases respectively. Including the terminal cysteine and phenylalanine, the CDR3 comprises 13 residues. Kept here is only the CDR3 DNA, which spans 39 bases and is read in frame from base 1. The sample's time point label is to be understood as: 12 to 13 months on ibrutinib. Approximately 2 micrograms of genomic DNA were extracted from cryopreserved PBMCs for TCR beta library preparation. Longitudinal blood samples from CLL patients receiving ibrutinib monotherapy were subjected to high-throughput TCR beta sequencing. The patients took part in an open-label, single-center phase 2 trial of ibrutinib monotherapy. Here is what the overall study found, with its caveats: Lymph node repertoires were not examined, and the timing of sampling was not matched between patients in sustained remission and those whose disease progressed. At ibrutinib response clonality went up, during sustained remission it held steady, and at progression it dropped back toward baseline. Public clonotypes were rare and either contracted or stayed stable during treatment, and the rise in clonality at ibrutinib response reflected the expansion of private clonotypes. Baseline clonality was found to be higher than that of age-matched healthy donors and was strongly correlated with circulating CD8+ T-cell counts.

On a MiSeq, deep resolution sequencing aimed for a depth between 1 in 1 million and 1 in 200,000 T cells, with each clonotype covered approximately 10x on average. The immunoSEQ hsTCRB Kit was used to generate the TCR beta libraries. As for how the authors treated the data: The data were analyzed with ImmunoSEQ Analyzer and ImmunoSEQ Data Assistant, and V, D and J gene assignments followed IMGT definitions. Clonality, which ranges from 0 to 1, was calculated by subtracting the normalized Shannon entropy of productive rearrangement frequencies from one. Only overrepresented clonotypes making up at least 0.05% of the repertoire of each patient were included in the public clonotype analysis. About a dozen age-matched healthy donor repertoires from immuneACCESS served as clonality controls. The table comes from immuneACCESS by way of TCRdb, which keeps in-frame sequences with V and J called. Part of the clones is missing from these tables; in studies checked, under half for an unresolved V gene and the rest for unknown reasons. From that table come the V and J calls and clone size; the DNA was used to work out D and trimming. This sample has approximately 150,000 clones in its table, and approximately 77% of those were observed once. The ten largest clones represent approximately 27% of the sample.

The source was PBMCs, collected after 12 months of ibrutinib treatment. This receptor was obtained from a human donor with chronic lymphocytic leukemia. The chain is made from TRBV7-9 and TRBJ1-2, with the D gene uncertain. The CDR3 here reads CASSSATDYGYTF. The nucleotides read TGTGCCAGCAGCTCCGCGACGGACTATGGCTACACCTTC.